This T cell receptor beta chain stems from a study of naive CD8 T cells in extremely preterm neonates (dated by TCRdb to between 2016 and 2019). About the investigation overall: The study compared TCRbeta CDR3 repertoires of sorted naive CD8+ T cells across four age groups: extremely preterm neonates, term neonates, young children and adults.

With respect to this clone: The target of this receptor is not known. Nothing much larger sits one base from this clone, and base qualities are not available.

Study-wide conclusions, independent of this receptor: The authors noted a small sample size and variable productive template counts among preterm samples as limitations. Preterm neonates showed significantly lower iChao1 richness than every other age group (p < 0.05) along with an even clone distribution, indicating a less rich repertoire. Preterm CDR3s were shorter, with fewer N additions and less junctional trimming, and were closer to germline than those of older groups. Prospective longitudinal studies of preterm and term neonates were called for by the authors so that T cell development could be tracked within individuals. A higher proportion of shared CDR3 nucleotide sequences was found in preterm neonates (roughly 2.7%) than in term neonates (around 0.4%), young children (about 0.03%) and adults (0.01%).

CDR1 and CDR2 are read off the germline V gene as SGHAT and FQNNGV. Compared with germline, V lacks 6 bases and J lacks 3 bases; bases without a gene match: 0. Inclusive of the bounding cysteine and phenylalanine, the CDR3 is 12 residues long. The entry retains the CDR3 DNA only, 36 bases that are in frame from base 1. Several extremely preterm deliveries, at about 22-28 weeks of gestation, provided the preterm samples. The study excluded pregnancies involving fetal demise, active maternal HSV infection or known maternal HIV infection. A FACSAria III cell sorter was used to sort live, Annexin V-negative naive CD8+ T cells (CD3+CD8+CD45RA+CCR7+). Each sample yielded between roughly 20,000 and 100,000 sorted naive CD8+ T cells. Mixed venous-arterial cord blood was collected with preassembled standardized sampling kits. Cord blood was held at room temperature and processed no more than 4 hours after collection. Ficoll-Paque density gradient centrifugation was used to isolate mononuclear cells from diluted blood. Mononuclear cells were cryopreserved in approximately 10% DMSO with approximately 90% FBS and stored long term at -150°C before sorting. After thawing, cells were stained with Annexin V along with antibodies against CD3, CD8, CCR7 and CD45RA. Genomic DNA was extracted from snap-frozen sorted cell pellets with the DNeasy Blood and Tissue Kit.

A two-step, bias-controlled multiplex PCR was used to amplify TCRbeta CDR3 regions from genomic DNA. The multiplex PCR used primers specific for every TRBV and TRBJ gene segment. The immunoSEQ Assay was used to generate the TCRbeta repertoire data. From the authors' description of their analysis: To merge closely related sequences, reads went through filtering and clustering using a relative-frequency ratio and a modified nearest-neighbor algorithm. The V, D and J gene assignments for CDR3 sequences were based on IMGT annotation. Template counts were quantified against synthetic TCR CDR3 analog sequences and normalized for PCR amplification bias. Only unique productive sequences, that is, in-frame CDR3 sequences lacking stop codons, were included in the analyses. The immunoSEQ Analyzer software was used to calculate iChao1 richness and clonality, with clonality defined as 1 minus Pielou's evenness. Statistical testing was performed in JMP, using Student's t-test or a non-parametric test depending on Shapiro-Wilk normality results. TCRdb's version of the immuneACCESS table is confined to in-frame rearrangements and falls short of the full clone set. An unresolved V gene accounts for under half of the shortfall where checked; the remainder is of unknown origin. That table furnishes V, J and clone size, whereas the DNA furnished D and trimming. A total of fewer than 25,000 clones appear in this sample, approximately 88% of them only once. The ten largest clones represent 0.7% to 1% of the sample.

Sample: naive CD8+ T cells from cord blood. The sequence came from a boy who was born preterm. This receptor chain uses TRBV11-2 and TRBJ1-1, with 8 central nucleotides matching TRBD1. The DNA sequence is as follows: TGTGCCAGCAGGGACAGGGACACTGAAGCTTTCTTT. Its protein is CASRDRDTEAFF. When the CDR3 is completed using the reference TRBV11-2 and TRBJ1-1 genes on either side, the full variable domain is EAGVAQSPRYKIIEKRQSVAFWCNPISGHATLYWYQQILGQGPKLLIQFQNNGVVDDSQLPKDRFSAERLKGVDSTLKIQPAKLEDSAVYLCASRDRDTEAFFGQGTRLTVV.